This T cell receptor (beta chain) originates from a study of molecular identifiers for immune sequencing clone quantification. The study's findings and limits: Investigators reportedly could detect spiked Jurkat TCR RNA from one cell among about a million naive cells. Highly expanded clone sizes could end up underestimated if a barcode were shared by identical TCR molecules.

Methods described previously were used for bulk TCR libraries, and listed TCR primers were applied. TCRdb fed the PCR reads into MiXCR, producing one record per CDR3 protein. This sample has tens of thousands of distinct CDR3 sequences; 21% occur once, and the top ten carry 1% to 1.2%. There are 15 residues in the CDR3. The trim removed 2 bases at V and 3 bases at J, leaving 6 bases unmatched. Germline CDR1 SGHNT, CDR2 YYREEE (reference sequence). The sample holds a few counts of this clonotype. Antigen unknown. The sequenced material came from naive CD8+ T cells from blood, with Jurkat cell RNA spiked in. Subset of the sample: FACS-sorted CD8+CD4-CCR7+CD45RA+ naive T cells. This chain links TRBV5-4 with TRBJ2-3, with 7 positions matching TRBD2. The source of this sequence is a human donor in good health. Some libraries in this study had Jurkat cell RNA spiked in. The CDR3 DNA reads TGTGCCAGCAGCTTAATGGGCGGGAGTACAGATACGCAGTATTTT. The encoded protein is CASSLMGGSTDTQYF. The full variable domain, its missing parts supplied by reference TRBV5-4 and TRBJ2-3, is ETGVTQSPTHLIKTRGQQVTLRCSSQSGHNTVSWYQQALGQGPQFIFQYYREEENGRGNFPPRFSGLQFPNYSSELNVNALELDDSALYLCASSLMGGSTDTQYFGPGTRLTVL.